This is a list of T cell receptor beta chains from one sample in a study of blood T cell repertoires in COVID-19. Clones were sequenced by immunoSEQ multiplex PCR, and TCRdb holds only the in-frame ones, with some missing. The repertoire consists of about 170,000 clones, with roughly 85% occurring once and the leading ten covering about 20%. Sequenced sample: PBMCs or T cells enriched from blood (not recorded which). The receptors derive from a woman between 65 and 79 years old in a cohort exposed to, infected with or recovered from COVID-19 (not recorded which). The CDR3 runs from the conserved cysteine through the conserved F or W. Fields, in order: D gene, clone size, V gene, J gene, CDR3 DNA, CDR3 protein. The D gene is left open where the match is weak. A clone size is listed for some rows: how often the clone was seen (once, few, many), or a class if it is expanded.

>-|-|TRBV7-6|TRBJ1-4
TGTGCCAGCAGCTCCCTAAGGGGGGGCGTTAATGAAAAACTGTTTTTT
CASSSLRGGVNEKLFF
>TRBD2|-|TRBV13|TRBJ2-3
TGTGCCAGCAGGTTAAGACTAGCGGGAGGCCTGATGGGTACGCAGTATTTT
CASRLRLAGGLMGTQYF
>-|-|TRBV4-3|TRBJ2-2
TGCGCCAGCAGCCACCCCGGACAGAGGGTTAACACCGGGGAGCTGTTTTTT
CASSHPGQRVNTGELFF
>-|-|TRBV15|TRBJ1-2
TGTGCCACCAGTACCACGGGCTATGGCTACACCTTC
CATSTTGYGYTF
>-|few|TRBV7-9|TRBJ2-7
TGTGCCAGCAGTCGGCAGGGGTACGAGCAGTACTTC
CASSRQGYEQYF
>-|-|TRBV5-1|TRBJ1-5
TGCGCCAGCAGCTTGTGGGCAGGGGCTGGGCAGCCCCAGCATTTT
CASSLWAGAGQPQHF
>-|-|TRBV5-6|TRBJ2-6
TGTGCCAGCAGCCCAGGGGTTTCGGGGGCCAACGTCCTGACTTTC
CASSPGVSGANVLTF
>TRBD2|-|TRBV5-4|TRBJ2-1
TGTGCCAGCAGCGATTCCAGCGGGAGTGATGAGCAGTTCTTC
CASSDSSGSDEQFF
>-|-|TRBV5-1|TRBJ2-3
TGCGCCAGCAGCTATACTAGATTCCCAGATACGCAGTATTTT
CASSYTRFPDTQYF
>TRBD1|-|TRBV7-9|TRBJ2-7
TGTGCCAGCAGCTTCGGACAGGGTCTAAACGAGCAGTACTTC
CASSFGQGLNEQYF
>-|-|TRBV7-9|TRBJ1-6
TGTGCCAGCAGCTTAGAGGGGCCGCATAATTCACCCCTCCACTTT
CASSLEGPHNSPLHF
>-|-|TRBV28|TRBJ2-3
TGTGCCAGCAGTTCCCAGATCGGGAGTACGCAGTATTTT
CASSSQIGSTQYF
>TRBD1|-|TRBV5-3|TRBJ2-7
TGTGCCAGAAGCCTCAGGGGGCCGAGCTTCCACGAGCAGTACTTC
CARSLRGPSFHEQYF
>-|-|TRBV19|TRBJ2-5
TGTGCCAGTAGCTCTACGCAAGAGACCCAGTACTTC
CASSSTQETQYF
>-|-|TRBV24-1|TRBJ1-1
TGTGCCACCAGGAATGAGGTGAACACTGAAGCTTTCTTT
CATRNEVNTEAFF
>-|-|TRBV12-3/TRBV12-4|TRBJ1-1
TGTGCCAGCAGTGACCGGGATACTACTGAAGCTTTCTTT
CASSDRDTTEAFF
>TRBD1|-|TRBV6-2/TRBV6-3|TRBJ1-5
TGTGCCAGCAGTTACTTAACAACGGGACAGGGGATCAGTGGGAGCAATCAGCCCCAGCATTTT
CASSYLTTGQGISGSNQPQHF
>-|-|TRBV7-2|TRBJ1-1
TGTGCCAGCAGCTTAGCTACCGGGGGAAGGAACACTGAAGCTTTCTTT
CASSLATGGRNTEAFF
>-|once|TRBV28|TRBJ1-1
TGTGCCAGCACCGCCGGGGGGGCTGACGTAGTACTTTACTTT
CASTAGGADVVLYF
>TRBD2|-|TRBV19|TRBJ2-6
TGTGCCAGTAGGGGAGGGAGCTCTGGGGCCAACGTCCTGACTTTC
CASRGGSSGANVLTF
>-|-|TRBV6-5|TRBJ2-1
TGTGCCAGCAGTAAGGAGGGGCGCTCCTACAATGAGCAGTTCTTC
CASSKEGRSYNEQFF
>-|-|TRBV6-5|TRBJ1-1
TGTGCCAGCGGACAGTACACTGAAGCTTTCTTT
CASGQYTEAFF
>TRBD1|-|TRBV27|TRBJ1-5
TGTGCCAGCAGTTTGCCCCGACAGGGGAATCAGCCCCAGCATTTT
CASSLPRQGNQPQHF
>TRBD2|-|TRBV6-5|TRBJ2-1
TGTGCCAGCAGTTTGGTTTGGGGGACTAGAGGAGATGAGCAGTTCTTC
CASSLVWGTRGDEQFF
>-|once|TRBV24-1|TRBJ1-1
TGTGCCACCAGTGATTCGGCGGCGGGGAACACTGAAGCTTTCTTT
CATSDSAAGNTEAFF
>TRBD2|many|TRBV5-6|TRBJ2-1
TGTGCCAGCAGCACACTAGCGGGAGCGGTCAATGAGCAGTTCTTC
CASSTLAGAVNEQFF
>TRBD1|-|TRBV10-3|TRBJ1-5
TGTGCCATCAGTGACGGGACAGACAATCAGCCCCAGCATTTT
CAISDGTDNQPQHF
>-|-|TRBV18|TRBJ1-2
TGTGCCAGCTCACCAGGCAATGCGGGGTTCTATGGCTACACCTTC
CASSPGNAGFYGYTF
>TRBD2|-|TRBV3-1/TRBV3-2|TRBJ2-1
TGTGCCAGCAGCCACGGATCGGGAGGAGGTATATCGCAGTTCTTC
CASSHGSGGGISQFF
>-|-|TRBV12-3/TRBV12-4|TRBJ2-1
TGTGCCAGCAGTTTAGAGGTCAGGGGCGAGCAGTTCTTC
CASSLEVRGEQFF
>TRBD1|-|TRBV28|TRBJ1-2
TGTGCCAGCAGTTTATCCGGGCAGGGGGCGCGAGGCTACACCTTC
CASSLSGQGARGYTF
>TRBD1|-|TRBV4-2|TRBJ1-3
TGTGCCAGCAGCCCGGACAGGGCTGGAAACACCATATATTTT
CASSPDRAGNTIYF
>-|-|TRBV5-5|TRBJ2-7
TGTGCCAGCAGCTTGGGACAGCTAATCTACGAGCAGTACTTC
CASSLGQLIYEQYF
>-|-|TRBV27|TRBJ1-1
TGTGCCAGCAGTCCTAGAGGCACTGAAGCTTTCTTT
CASSPRGTEAFF
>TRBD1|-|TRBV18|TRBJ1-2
TGTGCCAGCTCACCGTGGACAGGGGAAGGCTACACCTTC
CASSPWTGEGYTF
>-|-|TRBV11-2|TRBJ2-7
TGTGCCAGCAGCTACGCTCAGGTCTACGAGCAGTACTTC
CASSYAQVYEQYF
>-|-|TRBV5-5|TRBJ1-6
TGTGCCAGCAGTCAAACCAGGATCTATAATTCACCCCTCCACTTT
CASSQTRIYNSPLHF
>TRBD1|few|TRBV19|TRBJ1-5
TGTGCCAGTAGTACGACAGGGGGCCATCAGCCCCAGCATTTT
CASSTTGGHQPQHF
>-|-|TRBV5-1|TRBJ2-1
TGCGCCAGCAGCTTAGTCGGGAGTCACTCCTACAATGAGCAGTTCTTC
CASSLVGSHSYNEQFF
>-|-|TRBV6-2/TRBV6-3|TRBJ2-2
TGTGCCAGCAGTTCGCAGGGCACCGGGGAGCTGTTTTTT
CASSSQGTGELFF
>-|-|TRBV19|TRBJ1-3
TGTGCCAGTAGTATTGGAGCCCACGGAAACACCATATATTTT
CASSIGAHGNTIYF
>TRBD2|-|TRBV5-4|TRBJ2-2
TGTGCCAGCAGTCCGGGACTAGCGATTAACACCGGGGAGCTGTTTTTT
CASSPGLAINTGELFF
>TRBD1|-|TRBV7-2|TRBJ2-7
TGTGCCAGCAGCTTAGGGGACAGATACTACGAGCAGTACTTC
CASSLGDRYYEQYF
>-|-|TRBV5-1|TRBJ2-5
TGCGCCAGCAGCTTGGGGGAACGGAGGGAGACCCAGTACTTC
CASSLGERRETQYF
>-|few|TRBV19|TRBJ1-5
TGTGCCAGTAGCAGGGACATACATCAGCCCCAGCATTTT
CASSRDIHQPQHF
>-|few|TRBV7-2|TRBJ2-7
TGTGCCAGCAGCTTCGAGACTAACTCCCACGAGCAGTACTTC
CASSFETNSHEQYF
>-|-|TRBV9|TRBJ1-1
TGTGCCAGCAGCGTACGGGGGGATTGGGACACTGAAGCTTTCTTT
CASSVRGDWDTEAFF
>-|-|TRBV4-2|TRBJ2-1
TGTGCCAGCAGCCAAGATACAGGATACAATGAGCAGTTCTTC
CASSQDTGYNEQFF
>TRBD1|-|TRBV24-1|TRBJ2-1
TGTGCCACCAGTGATCAAACAGGGGATCTTCGGAATGAGCAGTTCTTC
CATSDQTGDLRNEQFF
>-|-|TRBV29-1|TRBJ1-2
TGCAGCGTCGCCACTGCCGTGAACTATGGCTACACCTTC
CSVATAVNYGYTF
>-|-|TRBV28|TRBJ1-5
TGTGCCAGCAGCCGGCCGGGAGAAAGGAGCAATCAGCCCCAGCATTTT
CASSRPGERSNQPQHF
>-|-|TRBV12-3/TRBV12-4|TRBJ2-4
TGTGCCAGCAGTTTATCGGGAGCTGACATTCAGTACTTC
CASSLSGADIQYF
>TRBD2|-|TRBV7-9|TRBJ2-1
TGTGCCAGCAGCACCCGGACTAGAACATACAATGAGCAGTTCTTC
CASSTRTRTYNEQFF